A selection of T cell receptor beta chains follows, all from one sample in a study of CD8+ T cells in alopecia areata. Libraries were prepared by immunoSEQ multiplex PCR; TCRdb keeps only in-frame clonotypes and omits some of them. Counted here are roughly 200,000 clones, approximately 55% occurring once; the ten biggest clones make up 11%. The input for sequencing was CD8+ T cells sorted from blood, taken at week 24, from a patient treated with tofacitinib. These receptors came from a human donor with alopecia areata. The CDR3 runs from the conserved cysteine through the conserved F or W. The D gene is left open where the match is weak. For some rows the clone size is stated as once, few or many, or as a class when expanded; others skip it.

TRBV27	TRBJ2-2	.	.	CASSTGHLNTGELFF	TGTGCCAGCAGTACGGGACACCTGAACACCGGGGAGCTGTTTTTT
TRBV25-1	TRBJ2-2	.	.	CASSVSEGTGELFF	TGTGCCAGCAGTGTCAGCGAGGGGACCGGGGAGCTGTTTTTT
TRBV30	TRBJ2-1	.	few	CAWSRGDEQFF	TGTGCCTGGAGTAGAGGTGATGAGCAGTTCTTC
TRBV9	TRBJ2-7	.	.	CASSVGPNEQYF	TGTGCCAGCAGCGTAGGGCCCAACGAGCAGTACTTC
TRBV2	TRBJ2-1	TRBD1	.	CASSDRQGVYNEQFF	TGTGCCAGCAGTGATAGGCAGGGGGTGTACAATGAGCAGTTCTTC
TRBV7-2	TRBJ2-7	.	.	CASSLGQGGYEQYF	TGTGCCAGCAGCTTGGGGCAGGGGGGATACGAGCAGTACTTC
TRBV5-1	TRBJ2-3	.	.	CASSFRDGVKDTQYF	TGCGCCAGCAGCTTCAGGGACGGCGTTAAAGATACGCAGTATTTT
TRBV29-1	TRBJ1-5	.	few	CSVAGERQPQHF	TGCAGCGTTGCGGGGGAGAGGCAGCCCCAGCATTTT
TRBV29-1	TRBJ2-1	.	few	CSVGGVNEQFF	TGCAGCGTTGGAGGGGTCAATGAGCAGTTCTTC
TRBV4-3	TRBJ2-1	.	few	CASSQDRSTNNEQFF	TGCGCCAGCAGCCAAGATCGGTCCACTAACAATGAGCAGTTCTTC
TRBV11-2	TRBJ2-2	TRBD1	once	CASSLPNRDRGNWIGELFF	TGTGCCAGCAGCTTACCGAACCGGGACAGGGGGAATTGGATCGGGGAGCTGTTTTTT
TRBV29-1	TRBJ1-2	.	.	CSVSADYGYTF	TGCAGCGTTAGTGCCGATTATGGCTACACCTTC
TRBV9	TRBJ2-3	.	.	CASSVTEGITDTQYF	TGTGCCAGCAGCGTAACGGAGGGGATCACAGATACGCAGTATTTT
TRBV5-6	TRBJ2-7	.	few	CASSFQGDEQYF	TGTGCCAGCAGCTTCCAAGGCGACGAGCAGTACTTC
TRBV4-3	TRBJ2-1	.	.	CASSPGVSNEQFF	TGCGCCAGCAGCCCCGGGGTGAGCAATGAGCAGTTCTTC
TRBV11-1	TRBJ2-7	.	.	CASSLSRVYEQYF	TGTGCCAGCAGCTTGTCCAGGGTCTACGAGCAGTACTTC
TRBV29-1	TRBJ1-2	.	.	CSVAPKVYGYTF	TGCAGCGTTGCGCCCAAAGTCTATGGCTACACCTTC
TRBV30	TRBJ1-1	.	.	CACSARESRDTEAFF	TGTGCCTGCTCAGCCAGGGAATCTAGGGACACTGAAGCTTTCTTT
TRBV6-6	TRBJ1-2	.	once	CASSYGTSEVYGYTF	TGTGCCAGCAGTTACGGGACATCGGAAGTCTATGGCTACACCTTC
TRBV30	TRBJ2-7	.	.	CAWMSGYGQYEQYF	TGTGCCTGGATGTCTGGATACGGGCAATACGAGCAGTACTTC
TRBV4-1	TRBJ2-7	.	.	CASSHTQEGYEQYF	TGCGCCAGCAGCCACACACAGGAGGGCTACGAGCAGTACTTC
TRBV27	TRBJ2-3	.	few	CASSQGTDTQYF	TGTGCCAGCAGTCAGGGCACAGATACGCAGTATTTT
TRBV27	TRBJ2-2	TRBD1	.	CASSPLRDRDTGELFF	TGTGCCAGCAGCCCACTCCGGGACAGGGACACCGGGGAGCTGTTTTTT
TRBV30	TRBJ1-6	.	once	CAWSRGRTLHF	TGTGCCTGGAGCAGAGGAAGGACCCTCCACTTT
TRBV6-6	TRBJ2-5	TRBD2	few	CASSYVGGVGETQYF	TGTGCCAGCAGTTACGTCGGGGGGGTGGGAGAGACCCAGTACTTC
TRBV6-5	TRBJ2-3	.	.	CASRGTGRDTQYF	TGTGCCAGCAGGGGGACTGGAAGAGATACGCAGTATTTT
TRBV2	TRBJ2-3	.	.	CASSDPTGPSGTQYF	TGTGCCAGCAGCGACCCTACGGGTCCCTCAGGTACGCAGTATTTT
TRBV11-2	TRBJ2-3	TRBD2	.	CASSLVAGRLTDTQYF	TGTGCCAGCAGCTTAGTAGCGGGCCGGCTCACAGATACGCAGTATTTT
TRBV13	TRBJ2-1	TRBD2	once	CASSSQSSGEAYNEQFF	TGTGCCAGCAGCTCCCAATCTAGCGGGGAGGCCTACAATGAGCAGTTCTTC
TRBV30	TRBJ2-7	TRBD1	once	CAWTGGFEQYF	TGTGCCTGGACAGGGGGTTTCGAGCAGTACTTC
TRBV27	TRBJ2-5	TRBD2	.	CASSFGGDYQETQYF	TGTGCCAGCAGTTTCGGCGGGGACTATCAAGAGACCCAGTACTTC
TRBV27	TRBJ2-2	.	few	CASSLRSGGTTGELFF	TGTGCCAGCAGTTTAAGGTCAGGGGGGACCACCGGGGAGCTGTTTTTT
TRBV7-6	TRBJ2-5	.	.	CASSLIQAQETQYF	TGTGCCAGCAGCTTAATACAGGCCCAAGAGACCCAGTACTTC
TRBV19	TRBJ1-2	.	few	CASNFMDGRVAGYTF	TGTGCCAGTAATTTCATGGACGGCCGAGTTGCTGGCTACACCTTC
TRBV15	TRBJ1-1	.	.	CATSSHRQDEAFF	TGTGCCACCAGCAGTCATAGACAGGATGAAGCTTTCTTT
TRBV11-2	TRBJ2-1	.	.	CASSLGGGSMNEQFF	TGTGCCAGCAGCCTCGGTGGGGGTTCCATGAATGAGCAGTTCTTC
TRBV30	TRBJ1-1	.	.	CAWREGFTEAFF	TGTGCCTGGAGAGAAGGGTTTACTGAAGCTTTCTTT
TRBV7-8	TRBJ1-4	.	.	CASSLDGGVGKLFF	TGTGCCAGCAGCTTAGATGGAGGGGTCGGAAAACTGTTTTTT
TRBV30	TRBJ1-5	TRBD1	.	CAWSPQGMGNQPQHF	TGTGCCTGGAGTCCACAGGGGATGGGCAATCAGCCCCAGCATTTT
TRBV5-6	TRBJ1-5	.	.	CASSEKWGTSNQPQHF	TGTGCCAGCAGCGAGAAGTGGGGGACTAGCAATCAGCCCCAGCATTTT
TRBV27	TRBJ2-2	.	.	CASSYRVETGELFF	TGTGCCAGCAGCTACAGGGTAGAGACCGGGGAGCTGTTTTTT
TRBV29-1	TRBJ2-7	TRBD1	.	CSVAGGSSPKDEQYF	TGCAGCGTAGCAGGGGGATCGTCGCCGAAAGACGAGCAGTACTTC
TRBV7-2	TRBJ2-7	.	few	CASSFGDAVGEQYF	TGTGCCAGCAGCTTCGGCGACGCAGTGGGGGAGCAGTACTTC
TRBV9	TRBJ1-5	.	.	CASSEAGSNQPQHF	TGTGCCAGCAGCGAGGCAGGTAGCAATCAGCCCCAGCATTTT
TRBV25-1	TRBJ2-7	.	.	CASGQPYEQYF	TGTGCCTCTGGCCAGCCCTACGAGCAGTACTTC
TRBV6-5	TRBJ1-5	.	few	CASSEGSTNQPQHF	TGTGCCAGCAGCGAGGGGTCAACCAATCAGCCCCAGCATTTT
TRBV19	TRBJ2-7	.	.	CASSITGSEQYF	TGTGCCAGTAGTATAACAGGCAGCGAGCAGTACTTC
TRBV29-1	TRBJ2-7	.	.	CSGGDASEQYF	TGCAGCGGGGGGGACGCCTCCGAGCAGTACTTC
TRBV9	TRBJ1-5	TRBD1	.	CASSVGTGGQPQHF	TGTGCCAGCAGCGTAGGGACAGGGGGGCAGCCCCAGCATTTT
TRBV27	TRBJ1-6	.	few	CASRSSYNSPLHF	TGTGCCAGCAGGAGCTCCTATAATTCACCCCTCCACTTT
TRBV30	TRBJ2-1	.	.	CAWSQGRGYNEQFF	TGTGCCTGGAGCCAGGGTAGGGGATACAATGAGCAGTTCTTC
TRBV27	TRBJ2-1	.	.	CASSLMWGVNNEQFF	TGTGCCAGCAGTTTAATGTGGGGGGTGAACAATGAGCAGTTCTTC
TRBV6-5	TRBJ2-1	.	.	CASSYLAENNEQFF	TGTGCCAGCAGTTATTTGGCGGAGAACAATGAGCAGTTCTTC